The 10 T cell receptor beta chains presented below share a single source sample, sequenced in a study of early T cells in non-severe SARS-CoV-2 infection. TCRdb redid the calling of the 5' RACE reads with MiXCR, one entry per CDR3 protein. The sample has some 73,000 distinct CDR3 sequences, over 9.5% seen once. Sequenced: whole blood. These receptor sequences come from an adult who was a healthcare worker with PCR-confirmed SARS-CoV-2 infection or an uninfected control (not recorded which).

Points on this clonotype: A much bigger clone sits one base away, suggesting this may be a read error. The CDR3 coding sequence is TGCGCCAGCAGCATCTCAAAGACTAGCGGGTACAGGGGGAATGAGCAGTTCTTC. This gives the protein CASSISKTSGYRGNEQFF. V usage is TRBV5-1 and J usage is TRBJ2-1, with 10 nucleotides matching TRBD2. The CDR3 is 18 residues long. Germline trimming cut 4 bases from V and 7 bases from J; bases unmatched to any gene: 17. CDR1 and CDR2 (germline): SGHRS, YFSETQ.

This clonotype was detected only a few times. The V gene is TRBV20-1, the J gene TRBJ2-4; D call uncertain. The length of the CDR3 is 16 residues. Germline CDR1 is DFQATT and CDR2 is SNEGSKA (reference sequence). Trimming took off 3 bases at V and 0 bases at J, with 15 bases between the two ends. The CDR3 sequence is CSARDGPLLAKNIQYF. In DNA, the CDR3 is TGCAGTGCTAGGGACGGGCCTCTACTAGCCAAAAACATTCAGTACTTC.

The V gene is TRBV20-1, the J gene TRBJ2-7; D gene unclear. Germline-derived CDR1 and CDR2 are DFQATT and SNEGSKA (reference sequence). V was trimmed by 1 base and J by 5 bases, leaving 15 bases between them. The CDR3 has 14 residues. The CDR3 loop is CSARGGIPPDEQYF. The CDR3 DNA follows: TGCAGTGCTAGAGGTGGGATTCCTCCGGACGAGCAGTACTTC.

This clonotype was found many times. The V call is TRBV7-8, the J call TRBJ2-5; either TRBD1 or TRBD2 may supply D (6 bases each). CDR3 length: 15 amino acids. Germline loops: CDR1 SGHVS, CDR2 FQNEAQ. The V gene lost 7 bases and the J gene lost 5 bases, with 20 bases spanning the gap. The CDR3 DNA sequence: TGTGCCAGCACCACTACGCCCGGGGGCAGGGAGACCCAGTACTTC. This sequence encodes CASTTTPGGRETQYF.

The gene calls are TRBV4-1 and TRBJ2-1; 7 bases are shared with TRBD1. The CDR3 extends over 18 amino acids. The ends lost 4 bases at V and 0 bases at J; junction bases unmatched: 12. Germline V gives CDR1 MGHRA, CDR2 YSYEKL. The CDR3 protein is CASSPDPAPGGSYNEQFF. CDR3 coding DNA: TGCGCCAGCAGCCCGGATCCAGCGCCAGGGGGCTCCTACAATGAGCAGTTCTTC.

The chain recombines TRBV9 with TRBJ2-1; TRBD2 aligns across 10 bases. The CDR3 length is 16 residues. CDR1 and CDR2 (germline): SGDLS, YYNGEE. Trimming took 0 bases from V and 7 from J; bases not matched to a gene: 7. The CDR3 reads CASSVGPSGRSNEQFF. In nucleotides, the CDR3 is TGTGCCAGCAGCGTAGGCCCTAGCGGGAGATCGAATGAGCAGTTCTTC.

As to this clonotype: Germline and junction disagree at one end, which may indicate a read error. This chain connects TRBV7-6 to TRBJ1-3; possibly TRBD1 for D (5 bases). The CDR3 has 16 amino acids. Germline lookup yields CDR1 SGHVS and CDR2 FNYEAQ. Written as DNA, the CDR3 is TGTGCCAGCAGCTTGAAGAGGGACCTCTCTGAAAACACCATATATTTT. Its translation: CASSLKRDLSENTIYF.

V usage is TRBV5-1 and J usage is TRBJ2-3; D possibly corresponds to TRBD2 (5 bases). The CDR3 sequence is 14 residues long. Germline V gene data show CDR1 as SGHRS and CDR2 as YFSETQ. V dropped 3 bases and J dropped 6 bases, with 14 bases sitting between them. This CDR3 is CASSSAGVVDTQYF. For the CDR3, the DNA is TGCGCCAGCAGCTCGGCCGGGGTAGTGGATACGCAGTATTTT.

The sample holds one count of this clonotype. The chain joins TRBV27 to TRBJ2-7; 7 nucleotides align to TRBD1. The CDR3 contains 13 residues. With V trimmed by 3 bases and J by 6 bases, 5 bases remained unmatched. Germline lookup yields CDR1 MNHEY and CDR2 SMNVEV (reference sequence). The CDR3 sequence: CASSFRQGREQYF. CDR3 nucleotide sequence: TGTGCCAGCAGTTTCCGACAGGGACGCGAGCAGTACTTC.

The table lists this clonotype with many counts. The chain links TRBV18 to TRBJ2-6, with D maybe TRBD2 (5 bases). CDR3 size: 17 residues. The germline CDR1 and CDR2 sequences are KGHSH and LQKENI. Trimming pared 3 bases from V and 0 bases from J, leaving 12 bases between. CDR3 region: CASSPGVSGSGANVLTF. The CDR3 region has the DNA TGTGCCAGCTCACCCGGGGTCAGCGGCTCTGGGGCCAACGTCCTGACTTTC.